The clone carrying this TCR beta chain was detected only a few times. Molecular barcoding with unique molecular identifiers was used for the TCRbeta library. TCRdb re-called the PCR reads through MiXCR, storing one row per CDR3 protein. The data contain some 550,000 distinct CDR3 sequences, approximately 16% of them singletons. This record belongs to a study of T-cell reconstitution after alpha-beta-depleted transplantation in children. Trimming took 5 bases from V and 2 from J; bases not matched to a gene: 4. This CDR3 is built from 15 residues. The sample in question was PBMCs from the stem cell graft donor, obtained from the stem cell graft. The J gene is TRBJ1-3, the V gene TRBV12-3 or TRBV12-4, with 9 bases identical to TRBD1. This TCR derives from a human donor who donated a stem cell graft to a child with acute lymphoblastic leukemia. CDR3 nucleotide sequence: TGTGCCAGCAGTACCCGGACAGGGGCTGGAAACACCATATATTTT. This codes for CASSTRTGAGNTIYF.